This T cell receptor beta chain came from a study of cytomegalovirus exposure and HLA in healthy donors. Points from the study as a whole: It was confirmed in vitro that three of the CMV-associated chains were specific for CMV antigens. Across all donors, roughly uniform sequencing depth was an assumption of the presence/absence analyses.

PCR used 60 Vbeta primers and 13 Jbeta primers. Under the authors' procedure: A later analysis counted some 87 million unique TCR beta chains, about 10 million shared. Here immunoSEQ multiplex PCR was the method, and the copy in TCRdb shows in-frame clones only, minus some. V, J and clone size derive from that table, while D and trimming were established from the DNA sequence. In the table there are around 97,000 clones, approximately 85% of which are singletons. The germline gives CDR1 SEHNR, CDR2 FQNEAQ (reference sequence). This CDR3 contains 14 residues. The V and J ends lost 4 bases and 9 bases, in that order; junction bases with no gene match: 9. Concerning this clone: Its specificity is not known.

The sample comprised PBMCs. The source is a man between 40 and 49 years old in good health and CMV-seropositive. This chain uses TRBV7-9 with TRBJ2-7; 10 nucleotides match TRBD1. The CDR3 DNA follows: TGTGCCAGCAGCTCCCGGGACAGGGGCCTCGCGCAGTACTTC. As protein: CASSSRDRGLAQYF.